This T cell receptor beta chain was sequenced during a study of pediatric ulcerative colitis. Overall study: Disease was pancolitis in several and left-sided in two, histology-confirmed.

CDR1 is SGHTA, CDR2 FQGNSA, per germline. V was trimmed by 3 bases and J by 7 bases, leaving 15 bases between them. CDR3 size: 14 residues. Clones were read by immunoSEQ multiplex PCR, and TCRdb kept only the in-frame ones, dropping some. The sample carries around 65,000 clones, 70% to 80% recorded once. The clonotype comes from a boy aged 5-17 years with moderate ulcerative colitis. The chain joins TRBV7-2 to TRBJ1-2; D is unclear. The sequenced sample was blood. CDR3 region: CASSFTRKIRGYTF. CDR3 bases: TGTGCCAGCAGCTTCACCAGGAAAATCCGTGGCTACACCTTC.